The clone carrying this T cell receptor beta chain came up a few times. Its specificity is unknown. Given a much more abundant clone one base away, this may be a read error. TCRdb analysed the 5' RACE reads with MiXCR anew, one entry per CDR3 protein. In the table there are a few hundred thousand distinct CDR3 sequences, 18% of which are singletons. This entry comes from a study of CD8 T cells in ankylosing spondylitis. Study-level results: Seemingly distinctive of ankylosing spondylitis blood was a TCR beta motif formed by eight highly homologous variants. Earlier literature documents some of the motif variants in reactive arthritis synovial fluid and blood. Peripheral blood samples showed relatively rare disease-linked clones, and these clones were CD8+. Researchers reportedly found disease-linked clones significantly enriched in matched ankylosing spondylitis synovial fluid.

Sequencing was performed on blood, either unsorted or a sorted T cell fraction (not recorded which). The sequence was obtained from a male donor with ankylosing spondylitis.

The CDR3 here is CASSFTVNTEAFF. CDR3 bases: TGTGCCAGCAGCTTCACGGTGAACACTGAAGCTTTCTTT. V and J are TRBV7-9 and TRBJ1-1; D is ambiguous. The V and J ends lost 3 bases and 0 bases respectively, with 5 bases between them. In germline, CDR1 is SEHNR, CDR2 FQNEAQ (reference sequence). The CDR3 is 13 residues long. Full variable domain (missing parts from reference TRBV7-9 and TRBJ1-1): DTGVSQNPRHKITKRGQNVTFRCDPISEHNRLYWYRQTLGQGPEFLTYFQNEAQLEKSRLLSDRFSAERPKGSFSTLEIQRTEQGDSAMYLCASSFTVNTEAFFGQGTRLTVV.